This T cell receptor beta chain appears in the sequencing data of a study of blood T cell repertoires in COVID-19. The overall study: Sources were T cells, B-cell-depleted T cells, or PBMCs; the material itself was cDNA or gDNA.

The table came from immunoSEQ multiplex PCR; TCRdb's copy has only in-frame clones and leaves some out. The sample has approximately 110,000 clones, just over 70% seen once. CDR3 length equals 13 residues. With 6 bases removed from V and 0 bases from J, the gap between germline ends came to 9 bases. Germline CDR1 reads SQVTM; CDR2 reads ANQGSEA. The sample taken for sequencing was peripheral blood. This sequence originates from a human donor with acute or convalescent COVID-19. The donor label of this sample is uncertain. V gene TRBV29-1 combines with J gene TRBJ1-3; the D is unclear. CDR3 sequence reads: CSVMTSSGNTIYF. CDR3 nucleotides: TGCAGCGTCATGACAAGCTCTGGAAACACCATATATTTT.